The 23 T cell receptor beta chains given below trace back to one sample, sequenced in a study of kidney transplant recipient with SARS-CoV-2 infection. TCRdb reprocessed the reads with MiXCR, giving one entry per CDR3 protein. The sample consists of roughly 250,000 distinct CDR3 sequences, about 30% of them appearing once. The material was a blood sample, obtained at baseline and on day 111 from a kidney transplant recipient. These receptors all stem from a male patient between 25 and 39 years old who had COVID-19 and was a kidney transplant recipient. Some T cells here may be from the graft donor.

This clonotype has at least ten counts. This chain links TRBV2 with TRBJ1-3; tentative D call: TRBD1 (5 bases). Trimming left V 8 bases short and J 4 bases short, with 12 bases between. The CDR3 runs 13 residues. Germline lookup yields CDR1 SNHLY and CDR2 FYNNEI. The CDR3 DNA is TGTGCCAGCTCAGGGTCGGCCGGAAACACCATATATTTT. It codes for CASSGSAGNTIYF.

This clonotype came up many times. The chain employs TRBV24-1 and TRBJ2-2, with TRBD2 as a possible D gene (6 bases). Trimming cost V 7 bases and J 4 bases, with 12 bases left between them. Germline CDR1 KGHDR, CDR2 SFDVKD. The length of the CDR3 is 14 residues. The CDR3 bases are TGTGCCACCAGCCGGGAGTCAGGCACCGGGGAGCTGTTTTTT. The encoded protein is CATSRESGTGELFF.

A note on this clonotype: A read error is possible here, since a much larger clone lies one base away. The chain employs TRBV20-1 and TRBJ2-7; 7 bases agree with TRBD2. Germline lookup yields CDR1 DFQATT and CDR2 SNEGSKA (reference sequence). This CDR3 region has 15 residues. Trimming at V came to 1 base and at J to 4 bases, leaving 10 bases not matched to a gene. CDR3 DNA: TGCAGTGCTAGAGGTCCCCAAAGCGGGGTTTACGAGCAGTACTTC. Amino acids: CSARGPQSGVYEQYF.

This clonotype was seen repeatedly, ten times or more. The chain joins TRBV8-2 to TRBJ2-6. TRBV8-2 is assigned pseudogene status. The CDR3 totals 17 residues. CDR3 bases: TGTGGCAAGCCAAAAAGGATAACACAAAGTCGGGCCAACGTCCTGACTTTC. This gives the protein CGKPKRITQSRANVLTF.

This clonotype was detected many times. The chain uses TRBV19 and TRBJ1-5; possibly TRBD1 for D (5 bases). V was cut by 9 bases and J by 3 bases, with 15 bases left in between. The CDR3 runs 14 residues. Per the germline V gene, CDR1 is LNHDA and CDR2 is SQIVND (reference sequence). The CDR3 region is CASSRDPVNQPQHF. Written as DNA, the CDR3 is TGTGCCAGCAGTCGGGACCCCGTCAATCAGCCCCAGCATTTT.

This clonotype was seen ten or more times. This chain links TRBV19 with TRBJ1-1; D is ambiguous. V was pared by 3 bases and J by 1 base, with 15 bases between. CDR1 and CDR2 (germline): LNHDA, SQIVND (reference sequence). The CDR3 is made up of 16 amino acids. The CDR3 region is CASSIFDGESNTEAFF. The CDR3, as DNA: TGTGCCAGTAGTATTTTCGATGGTGAGTCGAACACTGAAGCTTTCTTT.

This clonotype came up many times. The chain recombines TRBV15 with TRBJ1-1; D may be TRBD1 (5 bases). The germline V gene encodes CDR1 LNHNV and CDR2 YYDKDF (reference sequence). V dropped 5 bases and J dropped 1 base, with 11 bases sitting between them. CDR3 length equals 14 residues. The CDR3 nucleotides read TGTGCCACCAGCTCCGGGACGGGGAACACTGAAGCTTTCTTT. This translates into CATSSGTGNTEAFF. The variable domain in full, with the rest retrieved from reference TRBV15 and TRBJ1-1, is DAMVIQNPRYQVTQFGKPVTLSCSQTLNHNVMYWYQQKSSQAPKLLFHYYDKDFNNEADTPDNFQSRRPNTSFCFLDIRSPGLGDTAMYLCATSSGTGNTEAFFGQGTRLTVV.

Remarks on this clonotype: This may be a read error: a much more frequent sequence differs by one nucleotide. The rearrangement joins TRBV9 to TRBJ1-2; D is unclear. CDR3 size: 16 residues. Germline-derived CDR1 and CDR2 are SGDLS and YYNGEE. The CDR3 spells CASPESYSRKTYGYAF. The DNA for the CDR3 is TGTGCCAGCCCTGAGTCGTACTCAAGAAAGACCTATGGCTACGCCTTC. Variable domain in full (rest from reference TRBV9 and TRBJ1-2): DSGVTQTPKHLITATGQRVTLRCSPRSGDLSVYWYQQSLDQGLQFLIQYYNGEERAKGNILERFSAQQFPDLHSELNLSSLELGDSALYFCASPESYSRKTYGYAFGSGTRLTVV.

V gene TRBV7-9 combines with J gene TRBJ2-3, with D unclear. Germline CDR1 reads SEHNR; CDR2 reads FQNEAQ (reference sequence). Trimming pared 5 bases from V and 1 base from J, leaving 7 bases between. The CDR3 extends over 13 amino acids. The CDR3 DNA is TGTGCCAGCAGCCATCTTGGCACAGATACGCAGTATTTT. Its protein is CASSHLGTDTQYF.

In this sample, this clonotype turned up many times. The CDR3 protein is CASSELSVSYEQYF. CDR3 coding DNA: TGTGCCAGCAGTGAGCTCAGCGTTAGCTACGAGCAGTACTTC. V gene TRBV2 combines with J gene TRBJ2-7; the D is unclear. The CDR3 has 14 amino acids. Germline V gene sequence: CDR1 SNHLY, CDR2 FYNNEI. Deletions cut 3 bases from V and 3 bases from J, with 12 bases between. The variable domain in full, completed from reference TRBV2 and TRBJ2-7, reads EPEVTQTPSHQVTQMGQEVILRCVPISNHLYFYWYRQILGQKVEFLVSFYNNEISEKSEIFDDQFSVERPDGSNFTLKIRSTKLEDSAMYFCASSELSVSYEQYFGPGTRLTVT.

This clonotype appeared many times. The chain is built from TRBV5-1 and TRBJ2-6, with D hard to call. Per germline, CDR1 SGHRS and CDR2 YFSETQ. CDR3 length: 15 residues. Trimming stripped 4 bases from V and 0 bases from J, with 8 bases between. The CDR3: CASSPQRSGANVLTF. In DNA form, the CDR3 reads TGCGCCAGCAGCCCGCAGCGCTCTGGGGCCAACGTCCTGACTTTC.

The rearrangement joins TRBV6-2 or TRBV6-3 to TRBJ2-3; 10 positions agree with TRBD2. Germline loops: CDR1 MNHEY, CDR2 SVGEGT. This CDR3 has 17 amino acids. V lost 2 bases and J lost 2; bases outside the gene matches: 7. This CDR3 is CASSYPSSGSYTDTQYF. For the CDR3, the DNA is TGTGCCAGCAGTTACCCATCTAGCGGGAGTTACACAGATACGCAGTATTTT.

About this clonotype: A much bigger clone sits one base away, suggesting this may be a read error. V is TRBV18 and J is TRBJ2-5; no clear D gene. Germline values: CDR1 KGHSH, CDR2 LQKENI. The CDR3 spans 13 residues. DNA of the CDR3: TGTGCCAGCCCACCTAACTCGGGAGAGACCCAGTACTTC. It yields the protein CASPPNSGETQYF.

This clonotype showed up many times. The rearrangement uses TRBV2 and TRBJ2-4, with D perhaps TRBD2 (6 bases). The CDR3 is 16 amino acids. Germline-derived CDR1 and CDR2 are SNHLY and FYNNEI. V was pared by 0 bases and J by 6 bases, with 15 bases between. The CDR3 DNA reads TGTGCCAGCAGTGAAGCGGAGGGGCAGAGGTTAAACATTCAGTACTTC. Protein sequence: CASSEAEGQRLNIQYF.

Concerning this clonotype: This clone may be a read error of a much larger clone one base away. This chain joins TRBV11-3 and TRBJ2-1, with TRBD1 matching 9 bases. The CDR3 consists of 15 residues. Germline CDR1 reads SGHNT; CDR2 reads YENEEA. In DNA form, the CDR3 reads TGTGCCAGCAGCATCGGGACAGGGCGTGTCAATGAGCAGCTCTTC. It is translated as CASSIGTGRVNEQLF.

V is TRBV21-1 and J is TRBJ2-5; the tabulated D call, TRBD1, remains unverified against the DNA. TRBV21-1 is a known pseudogene. The CDR3 covers 13 residues. The CDR3 spells CASSEPPTETQYF. CDR3 DNA: TGTGCCAGCAGCGAACCCCCTACAGAGACCCAGTACTTC.

This clonotype was observed many times. The rearrangement links TRBV3-1 to TRBJ2-7; a weak D match, TRBD2 (6 bases). This CDR3 has 16 residues. Between the trimmed V and J ends, which lost 5 bases and 2 bases, there was a span of 19 bases. CDR1 and CDR2 (germline): LGHDT, YNNKEL (reference sequence). CDR3 loop: CASSSTTSGPPYEQYF. For the CDR3, the DNA is TGTGCCAGCAGCTCGACGACCAGCGGGCCCCCCTACGAGCAGTACTTC.

This clonotype appeared many times. V usage is TRBV20-1 and J usage is TRBJ1-4, with a possible D match to TRBD1 (5 bases). Germline V gene sequence: CDR1 DFQATT, CDR2 SNEGSKA (reference sequence). The V end was cut by 3 bases, the J end by 8 bases, with 7 bases between. CDR3 length equals 11 residues. The DNA of the CDR3 is TGCAGTGCTAGCCAGGGAGAAAAACTGTTTTTT. This sequence encodes CSASQGEKLFF.

This clonotype was observed at least ten times. The chain joins TRBV7-9 to TRBJ1-2; the match to TRBD1 covers 7 bases. Germline V gene lookup returns CDR1 SEHNR and CDR2 FQNEAQ (reference sequence). The V gene end was trimmed by 5 bases and the J gene end by 6 bases; junction bases not matched to a gene: 3. This CDR3 spans 12 amino acids. The CDR3 is CASSATGNGYTF. In DNA, the CDR3 is TGTGCCAGCAGCGCGACAGGGAATGGCTACACCTTC.

About this clonotype itself: One base away lies a much larger clone, so this may be a sequencing read error. This is likely a read error, given that the CDR3 carries no conserved phenylalanine or tryptophan at its end. V usage is TRBV28 and J usage is TRBJ2-4; 7 bases align to TRBD1. With the DNA end fitting TRBJ2-7 better, the J assignment may be wrong. Germline V gene sequence: CDR1 MDHEN, CDR2 SYDVKM. This CDR3 is built from 14 residues. CDR3 residues: CASSSPKTGYEQYL. For the CDR3, the DNA is TGTGCCAGCAGTTCACCAAAGACAGGGTACGAGCAGTACCTC.

This clonotype was recorded many times. This chain joins TRBV5-4 and TRBJ2-2, with a possible D match to TRBD2 (5 bases). Trimming shortened V by 3 bases and J by 4 bases, and 13 bases separated the two germline ends. This CDR3 is built from 15 residues. Germline V lookup: CDR1 SGHNT, CDR2 YYREEE (reference sequence). CDR3 region: CASSSYTRPTGELFF. The CDR3, as DNA: TGTGCCAGCAGCTCTTATACTAGGCCCACCGGGGAGCTGTTTTTT.

This clonotype was recorded at least ten times. The J gene is TRBJ2-7, the V gene TRBV28; TRBD1 matches at 11 bases. J lost 6 bases, V lost 7 bases, and 11 bases had no gene match. This CDR3 contains 15 residues. Germline V lookup: CDR1 MDHEN, CDR2 SYDVKM. The CDR3 DNA follows: TGTGCCAGCATCCGCTCCGGGACAGGGGGGCGCGAGCAGTACTTC. It translates to CASIRSGTGGREQYF.

Regarding this clonotype: This probably arose from a read error, given a far larger clone one base away. The chain employs TRBV6-5 and TRBJ1-3; a weak D match, TRBD1 (6 bases). V lost 5 bases to trimming and J lost 5 bases, with 13 bases between them. CDR3 length: 14 residues. Germline CDR1 is MNHEY and CDR2 is SVGAGI. CDR3 sequence reads: CASSGAGERNTIYF. The CDR3 DNA is TGTGCCAGCAGTGGAGCAGGGGAGCGAAACACCATATATTTT.